Below, 16 T cell receptor beta chains from the same sample are listed, as sequenced in a study of shared clonotypes between healthy human individuals. The table came from immunoSEQ multiplex PCR; TCRdb's copy has only in-frame clones and leaves some out. The repertoire holds some 2.1 million clones, with approximately 95% as singletons. The naive CD8 population came from CD45RO-negative cells selected for CCR7, without terminally differentiated effector memory CD45RA+ cells. The sequenced material came from naive CD8+ T cells sorted from blood. Receptors originate from a man younger than 35 in good health.

J is TRBJ2-3 and V is TRBV29-1; 11 bases line up with TRBD1. CDR1 and CDR2 from the germline V gene are SQVTM and ANQGSEA. This CDR3 comprises 13 residues. The ends lost 7 bases at V and 6 bases at J; junction bases unmatched: 6. The CDR3 bases are TGCAGCGGCGGGACAGGGGGTACGGATACGCAGTATTTT. Its translation: CSGGTGGTDTQYF.

V is TRBV13 and J is TRBJ2-2; either TRBD1 or TRBD2 may fit D (6 bases each). Trimming shortened V by 5 bases and J by 7 bases, and 17 bases separated the two germline ends. The CDR3 is made up of 15 amino acids. Germline CDR1 PRHDT, CDR2 FYEKMQ (reference sequence). CDR3 sequence reads: CASSPTQGRNGELFF. The CDR3 nucleotides are TGTGCCAGCAGCCCAACCCAGGGGAGGAACGGGGAGCTGTTTTTT.

This CDR3 reads CASRESSSYEQYF. The CDR3 DNA follows: TGTGCCAGCAGGGAAAGCAGCTCCTACGAGCAGTACTTC. The chain combines TRBV6-5 with TRBJ2-7; no clear D gene. V lost 6 bases, J lost 0 bases, and 9 bases lay in between. Germline CDR1 MNHEY, CDR2 SVGAGI. The CDR3 length is 13 residues.

The gene calls are TRBV29-1 and TRBJ1-2; no firm D call. In germline, CDR1 is SQVTM, CDR2 ANQGSEA. The CDR3 is 17 amino acids. V lost 0 bases, J lost 0 bases, and 17 bases lay in between. The CDR3 sequence: CSVEDKRLGSSNYGYTF. The CDR3 coding sequence is TGCAGCGTTGAAGATAAGCGGTTGGGCAGTTCTAACTATGGCTACACCTTC. Full variable domain (remainder filled in from reference TRBV29-1 and TRBJ1-2): SAVISQKPSRDICQRGTSLTIQCQVDSQVTMMFWYRQQPGQSLTLIATANQGSEATYESGFVIDKFPISRPNLTFSTLTVSNMSPEDSSIYLCSVEDKRLGSSNYGYTFGSGTRLTVV.

The chain employs TRBV27 and TRBJ1-2; tentative D call: TRBD1 (5 bases). CDR1 and CDR2 from the germline V gene are MNHEY and SMNVEV (reference sequence). V was cut by 5 bases and J by 8 bases, with 24 bases left in between. The CDR3 is 16 amino acids. The CDR3 sequence is CASSPNTGTPGRGYTF. DNA of the CDR3: TGTGCCAGCAGTCCGAATACCGGGACCCCGGGGAGGGGCTACACCTTC.

On this clone: This CDR3 is also generated by other DNA sequences in the sample. This chain links TRBV9 with TRBJ2-7; no definite D call. The germline V and J ends were trimmed by 0 bases and 0 bases, with 7 bases remaining between them. The CDR3 consists of 14 residues. Germline CDR1 reads SGDLS; CDR2 reads YYNGEE. CDR3 in DNA: TGTGCCAGCAGCGTAGAAGGATACTCCTACGAGCAGTACTTC. As protein: CASSVEGYSYEQYF.

V gene TRBV9 combines with J gene TRBJ1-5; D possibly corresponds to TRBD1 (5 bases). Trimming shortened V by 0 bases and J by 7 bases, and 14 bases separated the two germline ends. This CDR3 is built from 15 residues. Germline values: CDR1 SGDLS, CDR2 YYNGEE. CDR3 nucleotide sequence: TGTGCCAGCAGCGTAGAGGGGCGGGTTGGACAGCCCCAGCATTTT. This codes for CASSVEGRVGQPQHF.

The sample holds a few counts of this clone. Other DNA sequences in this sample translate to the same CDR3. This rearrangement joins TRBV27 to TRBJ2-3; TRBD2 agrees at 9 bases. Germline assignment: CDR1 MNHEY and CDR2 SMNVEV (reference sequence). The CDR3 covers 15 residues. Unmatched junction bases numbered 2, after V lost 3 bases and J lost 1 base. CDR3 loop: CASSFLAGGTDTQYF. CDR3 coding DNA: TGTGCCAGCAGTTTCTTAGCGGGGGGCACAGATACGCAGTATTTT.

The chain couples TRBV13 to TRBJ2-5, with D tentatively TRBD1 (6 bases). The germline V gene has CDR1 PRHDT and CDR2 FYEKMQ (reference sequence). This CDR3 region has 17 residues. With 0 bases removed from V and 4 bases from J, the gap between germline ends came to 18 bases. CDR3 loop: CASSLGTGFGGGETQYF. The CDR3 nucleotides read TGTGCCAGCAGCTTAGGTACAGGGTTTGGCGGAGGAGAGACCCAGTACTTC.

V is TRBV5-4 and J is TRBJ2-7; 8 nucleotides align to TRBD1. The CDR3 totals 15 residues. Germline V gene data show CDR1 as SGHNT and CDR2 as YYREEE (reference sequence). V lost 3 bases and J lost 6; bases outside the gene matches: 11. The CDR3 DNA reads TGTGCCAGCAGCTCCCTTGACAGGGGACATGTCGAGCAGTACTTC. Amino acid sequence: CASSSLDRGHVEQYF.

The chain uses TRBV7-9 and TRBJ1-1; D gene uncertain. The V gene's germline CDR1 is SEHNR and CDR2 FQNEAQ (reference sequence). V lost 4 bases, J lost 5 bases, and 17 bases lay in between. CDR3 length equals 15 residues. CDR3 sequence: CASSSKSSALTEAFF. Written as DNA, the CDR3 is TGTGCCAGCAGCTCAAAGTCTTCAGCGTTAACTGAAGCTTTCTTT.

This rearrangement joins TRBV9 to TRBJ1-2, with 9 positions matching TRBD1. This CDR3 has 16 amino acids. Germline V lookup: CDR1 SGDLS, CDR2 YYNGEE. V was clipped by 3 bases and J by 5 bases; unmatched bases: 11. CDR3 bases: TGTGCCAGCAGCGAATCCCGGGACAGGGAAGGTTATGGCTACACCTTC. Residues: CASSESRDREGYGYTF.

The V and J genes are TRBV27 and TRBJ2-3; 7 bases are shared with TRBD1. This CDR3 has 16 residues. Per the germline V gene, CDR1 is MNHEY and CDR2 is SMNVEV (reference sequence). V lost 1 base to trimming and J lost 2 bases; unmatched junction nucleotides: 6. The CDR3 bases are TGTGCCAGCAGTTTATTAAACAGGGGTCTCACAGATACGCAGTATTTT. Residues: CASSLLNRGLTDTQYF.

The CDR3 nucleotides read TGTGCCAGCAGCCCCCCTCGGGGGGGAGGAGAGACCCAGTACTTC. As protein: CASSPPRGGGETQYF. This chain uses TRBV7-2 with TRBJ2-5; 8 bases are a match to TRBD2. The V gene end was trimmed by 5 bases and the J gene end by 4 bases; junction bases not matched to a gene: 9. CDR1 SGHTA and CDR2 FQGNSA come from the germline V gene. The CDR3 is 15 residues long.

This chain joins TRBV9 and TRBJ2-3; TRBD2 matches at 11 bases. V trimming: 1 base; J trimming: 3 bases; junction bases outside the gene matches: 4. This CDR3 region has 16 residues. The germline gives CDR1 SGDLS, CDR2 YYNGEE. The CDR3 DNA follows: TGTGCCAGCAGCGTATTAGCGGGAGGGCCAACAGATACGCAGTATTTT. The encoded protein is CASSVLAGGPTDTQYF.

J is TRBJ2-3 and V is TRBV28, with 7 bases aligning to TRBD2. J lost 5 bases, V lost 2 bases, and 4 bases had no gene match. The CDR3 sequence is 14 residues long. Germline V gives CDR1 MDHEN, CDR2 SYDVKM. The CDR3 DNA is TGTGCCAGCAGTTTAGCGGGGGTAGGAGATACGCAGTATTTT. This encodes CASSLAGVGDTQYF.